A selection of T cell receptor beta chains follows, all from one sample in a study of blood T cell dynamics during melanoma immunotherapy. Measured with immunoSEQ multiplex PCR; TCRdb has only the in-frame clones, and not every one. The data show approximately 15,000 clones, with around nine tenths seen just once and approximately 0.92% held by the top ten. The material was blood, obtained from a patient treated with checkpoint blockade. Receptor source: a human donor with melanoma. The CDR3 runs from the conserved cysteine through the conserved F or W. The order of the fields is J gene, clone size, D gene, V gene, CDR3 DNA, CDR3 protein. A D gene is named only where the DNA matches it firmly. The listing skips clone size in some rows; elsewhere it reads once, few, many or a size class.

>TRBJ2-7|-|-|TRBV27
TGTGCCAGCAGTTCACACGACAAGATCTACGAGCAGTACTTC
CASSSHDKIYEQYF
>TRBJ1-6|-|-|TRBV30
TGTGCCTGGAAGCCCGGGACGAGGAGTTCACCCCTCCACTTT
CAWKPGTRSSPLHF
>TRBJ2-1|-|TRBD1|TRBV5-1
TGCGCCAGCAGCTTGGATCGCCGGGACAGGGACATAGTGTTCTTC
CASSLDRRDRDIVFF
>TRBJ2-1|once|TRBD2|TRBV27
TGTGCCAGCAGTTTATACCGCGGGAGGCCCTCCTACAATGAGCAGTTCTTC
CASSLYRGRPSYNEQFF
>TRBJ2-1|-|TRBD2|TRBV7-2
TGTGCCAGCACCACTCGACTAGCGGGAGGGCCGGTGCAGTTCTTC
CASTTRLAGGPVQFF
>TRBJ2-7|-|-|TRBV20-1
TGCAGTGCTAGTCCGGGGTCCGAGCAGTACTTC
CSASPGSEQYF
>TRBJ2-1|-|TRBD2|TRBV11-2
TGTGCCAGCAGCTTAGCGTCCCTAGCGGGAGCCTACAATGAGCAGTTCTTC
CASSLASLAGAYNEQFF
>TRBJ1-4|-|TRBD1|TRBV4-1
TGCGCCAGCAGCCAGCTCGGGACAGGGGGCTGGTATGAAAAACTGTTTTTT
CASSQLGTGGWYEKLFF
>TRBJ1-2|-|TRBD1|TRBV5-1
TGCGCCAGCAGCCCACAGGGGGCCTCTGACTATGGCTACACCTTC
CASSPQGASDYGYTF
>TRBJ2-3|-|-|TRBV6-1
TGTGCCACCGAGGGAGTTGTGAGTGATACGCAGTATTTT
CATEGVVSDTQYF
>TRBJ2-3|-|TRBD2|TRBV4-2
TGTGCCAGCAGCTATTCCGGTGGCGGGGGGCAGGCAGATACGCAGTATTTT
CASSYSGGGGQADTQYF
>TRBJ2-7|-|-|TRBV2
TGTGCCAGCAGTAGGAGGGAGCAGTACTTC
CASSRREQYF
>TRBJ2-7|-|-|TRBV30
TGTGCCTGGAGCTCGGACAGCTACGAGCAGTACTTC
CAWSSDSYEQYF
>TRBJ2-7|-|-|TRBV2
TGTGCCGGGGCCGCGAATGGGAAATACGAGCAGTACTTC
CAGAANGKYEQYF
>TRBJ1-1|-|-|TRBV2
TGTGCCAGCGGAAGGGCTCTAGGCTACAACACTGAAGCTTTCTTT
CASGRALGYNTEAFF
>TRBJ2-3|-|-|TRBV7-8
TGTGCCAGCAGCTTAGGACCGAACACAGATACGCAGTATTTT
CASSLGPNTDTQYF